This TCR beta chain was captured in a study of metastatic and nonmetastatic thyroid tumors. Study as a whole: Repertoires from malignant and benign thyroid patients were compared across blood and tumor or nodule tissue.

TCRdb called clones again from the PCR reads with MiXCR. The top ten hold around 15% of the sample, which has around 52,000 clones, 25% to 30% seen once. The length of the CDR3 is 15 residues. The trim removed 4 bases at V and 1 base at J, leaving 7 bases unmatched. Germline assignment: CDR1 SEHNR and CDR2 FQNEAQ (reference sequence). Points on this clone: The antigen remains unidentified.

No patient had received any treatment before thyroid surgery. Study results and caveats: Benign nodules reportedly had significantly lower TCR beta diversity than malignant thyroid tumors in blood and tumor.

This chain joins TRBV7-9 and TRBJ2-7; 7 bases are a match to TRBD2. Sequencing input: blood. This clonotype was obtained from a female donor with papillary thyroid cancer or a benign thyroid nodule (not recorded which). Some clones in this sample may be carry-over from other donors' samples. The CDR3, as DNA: TGTGCCAGCAGCTCGCCTAGGCGGGAGTCCTACGAGCAGTACTTC. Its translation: CASSSPRRESYEQYF.